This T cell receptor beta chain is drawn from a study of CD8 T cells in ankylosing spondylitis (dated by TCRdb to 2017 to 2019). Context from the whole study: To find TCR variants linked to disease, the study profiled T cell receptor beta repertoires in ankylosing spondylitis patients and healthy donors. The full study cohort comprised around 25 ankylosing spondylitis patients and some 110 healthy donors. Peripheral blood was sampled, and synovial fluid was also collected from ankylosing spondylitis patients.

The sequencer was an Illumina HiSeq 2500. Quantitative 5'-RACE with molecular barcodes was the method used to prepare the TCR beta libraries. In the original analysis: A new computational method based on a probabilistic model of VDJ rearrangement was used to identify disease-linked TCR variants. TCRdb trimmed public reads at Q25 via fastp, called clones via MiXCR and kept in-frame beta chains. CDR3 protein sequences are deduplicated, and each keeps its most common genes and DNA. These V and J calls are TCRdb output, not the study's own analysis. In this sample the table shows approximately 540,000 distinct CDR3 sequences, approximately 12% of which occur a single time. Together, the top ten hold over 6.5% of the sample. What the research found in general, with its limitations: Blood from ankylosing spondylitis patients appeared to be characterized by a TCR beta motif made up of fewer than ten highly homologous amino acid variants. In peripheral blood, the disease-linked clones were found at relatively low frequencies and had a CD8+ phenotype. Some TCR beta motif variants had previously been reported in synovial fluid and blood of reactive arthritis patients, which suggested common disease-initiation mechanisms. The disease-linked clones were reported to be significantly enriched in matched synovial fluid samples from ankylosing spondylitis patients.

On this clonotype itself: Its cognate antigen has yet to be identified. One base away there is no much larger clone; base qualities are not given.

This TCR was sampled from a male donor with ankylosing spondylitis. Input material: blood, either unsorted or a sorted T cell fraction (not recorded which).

Here is the DNA: TGTGCCAGCCATTTGACAGGGAGCTCCTACAATGAGCAGTTCTTC. Its protein product is CASHLTGSSYNEQFF. This sequence uses TRBV6-1 and TRBJ2-1; 7 central bases correspond to TRBD1. V has 8 bases trimmed and J has 0 bases trimmed; junction bases matching no gene number 7. As encoded in the germline V gene, CDR1 is MNHNS while CDR2 is SASEGT. The CDR3 goes from the cysteine to the phenylalanine over 15 residues. Only the CDR3 DNA is retained, 45 bases long and in frame from the first base.